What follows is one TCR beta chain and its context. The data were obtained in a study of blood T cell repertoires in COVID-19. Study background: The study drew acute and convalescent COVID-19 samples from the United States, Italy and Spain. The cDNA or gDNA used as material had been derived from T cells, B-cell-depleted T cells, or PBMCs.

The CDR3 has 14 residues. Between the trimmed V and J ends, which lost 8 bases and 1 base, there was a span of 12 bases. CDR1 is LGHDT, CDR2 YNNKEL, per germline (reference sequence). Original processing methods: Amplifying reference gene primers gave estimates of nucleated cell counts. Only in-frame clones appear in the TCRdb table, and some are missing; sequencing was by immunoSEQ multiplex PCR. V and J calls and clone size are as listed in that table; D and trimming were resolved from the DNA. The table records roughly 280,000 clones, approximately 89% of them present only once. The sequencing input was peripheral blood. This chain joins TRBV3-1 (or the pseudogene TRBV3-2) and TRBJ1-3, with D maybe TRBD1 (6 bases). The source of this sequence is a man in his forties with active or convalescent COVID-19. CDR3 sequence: CASGPGVSGNTIYF. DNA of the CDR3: TGTGCCAGCGGTCCAGGGGTGTCTGGAAACACCATATATTTT.